The 10 T cell receptor beta chains in this list originate from one sample, sequenced in a study of shared clonotypes between healthy human individuals. Repertoires were generated with immunoSEQ multiplex PCR, while TCRdb's copy carries only in-frame clones and drops some. The repertoire holds about 980,000 clones, over 75% seen once, with about 1.5% in the top ten. Sequencing was performed on memory CD4+ T cells sorted from blood. The subset denotes: CD45RA-negative fraction. The receptor set was obtained from a man between 18 and 35 years old in good health.

This chain joins TRBV6-6 and TRBJ2-7; D might be TRBD2 (6 bases). V shed 2 bases and J shed 2 bases, with 10 bases lying between them. CDR1 is MNHNY, CDR2 SVGAGI, per germline (reference sequence). This CDR3 is built from 14 residues. CDR3 bases: TGTGCCAGCAGTTACACAGCGGGCACCTACGAGCAGTACTTC. It is translated as CASSYTAGTYEQYF.

This rearrangement joins TRBV19 to TRBJ2-3; D might be TRBD2 (6 bases). This CDR3 region has 14 residues. Trimming removed 5 bases at V and 4 bases at J, with 13 bases between. Germline-derived CDR1 and CDR2 are LNHDA and SQIVND (reference sequence). This CDR3 reads CASSAGTLADTQYF. DNA of the CDR3: TGTGCCAGTAGTGCCGGGACTTTGGCAGATACGCAGTATTTT.

The chain uses TRBV28 and TRBJ1-2, with unresolved D. Germline-derived CDR1 and CDR2 are MDHEN and SYDVKM. The CDR3 is made up of 14 amino acids. With 4 bases removed from V and 5 bases from J, the gap between germline ends came to 14 bases. This CDR3 reads CASSYLGRIYGYTF. The CDR3, as DNA: TGTGCCAGCAGTTACCTTGGACGGATTTATGGCTACACCTTC.

Note on this clone: This CDR3 is also generated by other DNA sequences in the sample. J is TRBJ1-4 and V is TRBV18; TRBD1 might be the D (5 bases). Deletions cut 0 bases from V and 8 bases from J, with 10 bases between. Germline lookup yields CDR1 KGHSH and CDR2 LQKENI. The CDR3 loop spans 14 amino acids. Written as DNA, the CDR3 is TGTGCCAGCTCACCACCGGGGGGAGGAGAAAAACTGTTTTTT. It translates to CASSPPGGGEKLFF.

V and J are TRBV6-5 and TRBJ2-7, with D perhaps TRBD1 (6 bases). The CDR3 runs to 13 residues. Looked up from germline, CDR1 is MNHEY and CDR2 is SVGAGI. V was clipped by 2 bases and J by 6 bases, with 11 bases between them. CDR3 sequence: CASSYATGSEQYF. CDR3 bases: TGTGCCAGCAGTTACGCGACAGGTAGCGAGCAGTACTTC.

This chain uses TRBV7-9 with TRBJ1-2; TRBD1 agrees at 8 bases. With 5 bases clipped from V and 8 bases from J, the junction kept 16 bases outside the gene matches. Germline V CDR1 and CDR2: SEHNR, FQNEAQ (reference sequence). The CDR3 contains 16 residues. The DNA of the CDR3 is TGTGCCAGCAGCCCCGAAGTCCGGCAGGGGGCGCAAGGCTACACCTTC. Translated, it gives CASSPEVRQGAQGYTF.

V gene TRBV11-3 combines with J gene TRBJ2-3; no firm D call. CDR3 length: 14 residues. V lost 5 bases and J lost 0, with 9 bases in between. Germline V gene sequence: CDR1 SGHNT, CDR2 YENEEA. The CDR3 is CASSPGPSTDTQYF. CDR3 sequence (DNA): TGTGCCAGCAGCCCAGGACCTAGCACAGATACGCAGTATTTT.

Comment on this clone: One end of the junction varies from germline; a read error may be responsible. The rearrangement links TRBV14 to TRBJ2-3; D uncertain. This CDR3 region has 15 residues. Per germline, CDR1 SGHDN and CDR2 FVKESK. CDR3: CASSQDMVSTDTQYF. Written as DNA, the CDR3 is TGTGCCAGCAGCCAAGATATGGTGAGCACCGATACGCAGTATTTT.

This clone was seen more than once but under ten times. This chain connects TRBV28 to TRBJ1-2; perhaps TRBD1 as D (6 bases). CDR3 length equals 14 residues. CDR1 is MDHEN and CDR2 is SYDVKM in the germline V gene. Trimming left V 7 bases short and J 4 bases short, with 16 bases between. DNA for the CDR3: TGTGCCAGCACCCCTATAGGACAGACCTATGGCTACACCTTC. It codes for CASTPIGQTYGYTF.

The sample holds one count of this clone. The chain combines TRBV5-8 with TRBJ1-1; the D gene is possibly TRBD1 (5 bases). This CDR3 is 13 amino acids long. Germline lookup yields CDR1 SGHTS and CDR2 YDEGEE. V was clipped by 7 bases and J by 5 bases, with 15 bases between them. CDR3: CASRPPGGTEAFF. The CDR3 DNA follows: TGTGCCAGCCGCCCACCGGGGGGGACTGAAGCTTTCTTT.